A selection of T cell receptor beta chains follows, all from one sample in a study of early T cells in non-severe SARS-CoV-2 infection. TCRdb analysed the 5' RACE reads with MiXCR anew, one entry per CDR3 protein. The sample yields tens of thousands of distinct CDR3 sequences, roughly 9% seen once. The sequencing used whole blood, collected at baseline. These receptors originate from an adult who was a healthcare worker with PCR-confirmed SARS-CoV-2 infection or an uninfected control (not recorded which). CDR3s include the opening cysteine and the closing phenylalanine or tryptophan. Fields, in order: clone size, D gene, V gene, J gene, CDR3 length, CDR3 protein, CDR3 DNA. The D gene is left open where the match is weak. Clone size is not always given. Where it is, it says once, few, many or a class for expanded clones.

clone_size: -
d_call: TRBD1
v_call: TRBV27
j_call: TRBJ1-5
cdr3_length: 15
cdr3_aa: CASSPGQGPFQPQHF
cdr3_nt: TGTGCCAGCAGCCCGGGACAGGGGCCCTTCCAGCCCCAGCATTTT

clone_size: few
d_call: -
v_call: TRBV7-6
j_call: TRBJ1-5
cdr3_length: 17
cdr3_aa: CASSLWGPRAPNQPQHF
cdr3_nt: TGTGCCAGCAGCTTATGGGGACCCAGAGCTCCCAATCAGCCCCAGCATTTT

clone_size: many
d_call: -
v_call: TRBV27
j_call: TRBJ2-4
cdr3_length: 16
cdr3_aa: CASSSVVGKAKNIQYF
cdr3_nt: TGTGCCAGCAGTTCAGTTGTCGGGAAAGCCAAAAACATTCAGTACTTC

clone_size: few
d_call: -
v_call: TRBV6-1
j_call: TRBJ1-1
cdr3_length: 14
cdr3_aa: CASSDQRSNTEAFF
cdr3_nt: TGTGCCAGCAGTGATCAGAGGTCGAACACTGAAGCTTTCTTT

clone_size: -
d_call: TRBD1
v_call: TRBV14
j_call: TRBJ2-1
cdr3_length: 14
cdr3_aa: CASSRGTGYNEQFF
cdr3_nt: TGTGCCAGCAGCCGCGGGACAGGGTACAATGAGCAGTTCTTC

clone_size: -
d_call: TRBD2
v_call: TRBV6-5
j_call: TRBJ2-5
cdr3_length: 17
cdr3_aa: CASSQTSALPTKETQYF
cdr3_nt: TGTGCCAGCAGCCAAACTAGCGCCCTCCCGACAAAAGAGACCCAGTACTTC

clone_size: -
d_call: -
v_call: TRBV7-9
j_call: TRBJ2-7
cdr3_length: 17
cdr3_aa: CASSLAPSQGMGIEQYF
cdr3_nt: TGTGCCAGCAGCTTAGCACCTTCTCAGGGGATGGGAATCGAGCAGTACTTC

clone_size: many
d_call: -
v_call: TRBV7-9
j_call: TRBJ2-5
cdr3_length: 13
cdr3_aa: CASSPQEQETQYF
cdr3_nt: TGTGCCAGCAGCCCGCAGGAACAAGAGACCCAGTACTTC

clone_size: many
d_call: -
v_call: TRBV3-1
j_call: TRBJ2-1
cdr3_length: 15
cdr3_aa: CASSQAGSSYNEQFF
cdr3_nt: TGTGCCAGCAGCCAAGCAGGAAGCTCCTACAATGAGCAGTTCTTC

clone_size: once
d_call: -
v_call: TRBV9
j_call: TRBJ2-5
cdr3_length: 16
cdr3_aa: CASSVTGTPYQETQYF
cdr3_nt: TGTGCCAGCAGCGTAACCGGGACACCGTACCAAGAGACCCAGTACTTC

clone_size: few
d_call: -
v_call: TRBV12-2
j_call: TRBJ1-5
cdr3_length: 15
cdr3_aa: CASRLEGSGNQPQHF
cdr3_nt: TGTGCAAGTCGCCTAGAGGGTTCGGGCAATCAGCCCCAGCATTTT

clone_size: -
d_call: -
v_call: TRBV11-2
j_call: TRBJ2-2
cdr3_length: 12
cdr3_aa: CASSGSAGELFF
cdr3_nt: TGTGCCAGCAGCGGGTCGGCCGGGGAGCTGTTTTTT

clone_size: few
d_call: -
v_call: TRBV5-1
j_call: TRBJ2-1
cdr3_length: 15
cdr3_aa: CASSSEGSGYNEQFF
cdr3_nt: TGCGCCAGCAGCTCAGAGGGGAGTGGGTACAATGAGCAGTTCTTC

clone_size: many
d_call: -
v_call: TRBV7-9
j_call: TRBJ1-6
cdr3_length: 15
cdr3_aa: CASSFVELPNSPLHF
cdr3_nt: TGTGCCAGCAGCTTCGTGGAGCTCCCTAATTCACCCCTCCACTTT

clone_size: few
d_call: TRBD1
v_call: TRBV11-2
j_call: TRBJ2-7
cdr3_length: 16
cdr3_aa: CASSSQPLTGGSEQYF
cdr3_nt: TGTGCCAGCAGCTCACAACCTTTGACAGGGGGGTCCGAGCAGTACTTC

clone_size: many
d_call: -
v_call: TRBV19
j_call: TRBJ1-5
cdr3_length: 19
cdr3_aa: CASSILGGLKAWSNQPQHF
cdr3_nt: TGTGCCAGTAGTATTTTAGGGGGGTTGAAGGCTTGGAGCAATCAGCCCCAGCATTTT

clone_size: many
d_call: TRBD1
v_call: TRBV11-2
j_call: TRBJ2-7
cdr3_length: 15
cdr3_aa: CASSPRQGPHYEQYF
cdr3_nt: TGTGCCAGCAGCCCCCGACAGGGCCCACACTACGAGCAGTACTTC

clone_size: many
d_call: -
v_call: TRBV2
j_call: TRBJ2-7
cdr3_length: 14
cdr3_aa: CASSGGQRAYEQYF
cdr3_nt: TGTGCCAGCAGTGGAGGACAGCGAGCCTACGAGCAGTACTTC

clone_size: -
d_call: TRBD1
v_call: TRBV2
j_call: TRBJ2-2
cdr3_length: 15
cdr3_aa: CASSSGQGARGELFF
cdr3_nt: TGTGCCAGCAGTTCCGGACAGGGGGCTCGCGGGGAGCTGTTTTTT

clone_size: many
d_call: TRBD1
v_call: TRBV6-2/TRBV6-3
j_call: TRBJ2-1
cdr3_length: 16
cdr3_aa: CASSFLDREPYNEQFF
cdr3_nt: TGTGCCAGCAGTTTCCTGGACAGGGAGCCCTACAATGAGCAGTTCTTC

clone_size: -
d_call: TRBD1
v_call: TRBV5-5
j_call: TRBJ2-2
cdr3_length: 17
cdr3_aa: CASSLIGTGGLTGELFF
cdr3_nt: TGTGCCAGCAGCTTGATTGGGACAGGGGGCCTCACCGGGGAGCTGTTTTTT

clone_size: few
d_call: TRBD2
v_call: TRBV7-9
j_call: TRBJ2-1
cdr3_length: 19
cdr3_aa: CASSSSASSGRATYNEQFF
cdr3_nt: TGTGCCAGCAGCTCCTCCGCCTCTAGCGGGAGGGCCACCTACAATGAGCAGTTCTTC

clone_size: few
d_call: -
v_call: TRBV29-1
j_call: TRBJ2-1
cdr3_length: 11
cdr3_aa: CSVGAYNEQFF
cdr3_nt: TGCAGCGTGGGAGCCTACAATGAGCAGTTCTTC

clone_size: many
d_call: TRBD2
v_call: TRBV20-1
j_call: TRBJ2-3
cdr3_length: 19
cdr3_aa: CSASGYSRLAGFNTDTQYF
cdr3_nt: TGCAGTGCTAGTGGGTACAGCCGTCTAGCGGGTTTCAACACAGATACGCAGTATTTT

clone_size: many
d_call: -
v_call: TRBV11-2
j_call: TRBJ2-5
cdr3_length: 16
cdr3_aa: CASSRKGHGPQETQYF
cdr3_nt: TGTGCCAGCAGCCGAAAGGGACACGGACCTCAAGAGACCCAGTACTTC

clone_size: -
d_call: -
v_call: TRBV7-7
j_call: TRBJ2-5
cdr3_length: 13
cdr3_aa: CASSSSGEETQYF
cdr3_nt: TGTGCTAGCAGCAGTAGCGGCGAAGAGACCCAGTACTTC

clone_size: many
d_call: TRBD2
v_call: TRBV20-1
j_call: TRBJ2-5
cdr3_length: 12
cdr3_aa: CSAGTSWETQYF
cdr3_nt: TGCAGTGCTGGGACTAGCTGGGAGACCCAGTACTTC

clone_size: -
d_call: -
v_call: TRBV4-2
j_call: TRBJ1-1
cdr3_length: 15
cdr3_aa: CASSQGTGGNTEAFF
cdr3_nt: TGTGCCAGCAGCCAAGGTACAGGCGGGAACACTGAAGCTTTCTTT

clone_size: few
d_call: TRBD1
v_call: TRBV6-5
j_call: TRBJ1-1
cdr3_length: 13
cdr3_aa: CASSTGGWTEAFF
cdr3_nt: TGTGCCAGCAGCACAGGGGGCTGGACTGAAGCTTTCTTT

clone_size: many
d_call: -
v_call: TRBV3-1
j_call: TRBJ2-7
cdr3_length: 16
cdr3_aa: CASSQGLSGGFYEQYF
cdr3_nt: TGTGCCAGCAGCCAAGGCCTTTCAGGGGGGTTCTACGAGCAGTACTTC

clone_size: many
d_call: TRBD2
v_call: TRBV4-2
j_call: TRBJ2-3
cdr3_length: 16
cdr3_aa: CASSQETSGGTDTQYF
cdr3_nt: TGTGCCAGCAGCCAAGAGACCAGCGGGGGCACAGATACGCAGTATTTT

clone_size: many
d_call: TRBD2
v_call: TRBV11-3
j_call: TRBJ2-1
cdr3_length: 14
cdr3_aa: CASSSGRGFLEQFF
cdr3_nt: TGTGCCAGCTCCAGCGGGAGGGGATTTCTTGAGCAGTTCTTC

clone_size: few
d_call: -
v_call: TRBV29-1
j_call: TRBJ2-1
cdr3_length: 13
cdr3_aa: CSVGGYLHNEQFF
cdr3_nt: TGCAGCGTTGGGGGGTATCTCCACAATGAGCAGTTCTTC

clone_size: few
d_call: -
v_call: TRBV18
j_call: TRBJ2-6
cdr3_length: 15
cdr3_aa: CASSPPGRGANVLTF
cdr3_nt: TGTGCCAGCTCACCCCCGGGCCGTGGGGCCAACGTCCTGACTTTC

clone_size: few
d_call: -
v_call: TRBV4-1
j_call: TRBJ2-7
cdr3_length: 15
cdr3_aa: CASSQDRAGGYEQYF
cdr3_nt: TGCGCCAGCAGCCAAGATCGGGCCGGGGGCTACGAGCAGTACTTC

clone_size: many
d_call: TRBD1
v_call: TRBV6-5
j_call: TRBJ2-1
cdr3_length: 13
cdr3_aa: CASSQGEINEQFF
cdr3_nt: TGTGCCAGCAGTCAGGGGGAAATCAATGAGCAGTTCTTC

clone_size: many
d_call: -
v_call: TRBV5-5
j_call: TRBJ1-5
cdr3_length: 16
cdr3_aa: CASSLWSSGSNQPQHF
cdr3_nt: TGTGCCAGCAGCTTGTGGTCGTCAGGTAGCAATCAGCCCCAGCATTTT